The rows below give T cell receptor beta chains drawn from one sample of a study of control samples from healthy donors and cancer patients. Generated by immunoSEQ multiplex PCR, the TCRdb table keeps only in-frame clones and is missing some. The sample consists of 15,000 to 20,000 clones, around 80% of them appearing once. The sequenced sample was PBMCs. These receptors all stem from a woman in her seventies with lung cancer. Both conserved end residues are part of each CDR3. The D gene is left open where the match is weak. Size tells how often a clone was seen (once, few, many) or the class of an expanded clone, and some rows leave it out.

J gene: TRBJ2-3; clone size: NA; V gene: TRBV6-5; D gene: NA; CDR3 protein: CASSSAQLGTDTQYF; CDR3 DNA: TGTGCCAGCAGTTCGGCTCAGTTGGGCACAGATACGCAGTATTTT
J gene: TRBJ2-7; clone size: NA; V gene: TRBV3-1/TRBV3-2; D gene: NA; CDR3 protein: CASSQDWGDSQYF; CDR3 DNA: TGTGCCAGCAGCCAAGATTGGGGGGATTCGCAGTACTTC
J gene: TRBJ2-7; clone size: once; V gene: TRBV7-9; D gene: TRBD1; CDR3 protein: CASSSGTGSSYEQYF; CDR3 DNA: TGTGCCAGCAGCTCCGGGACAGGGAGCTCCTACGAGCAGTACTTC
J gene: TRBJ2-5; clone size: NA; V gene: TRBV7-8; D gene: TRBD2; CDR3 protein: CASSPAGRTGIETQYF; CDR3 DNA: TGTGCCAGCAGCCCGGCCGGGAGGACCGGCATAGAGACCCAGTACTTC
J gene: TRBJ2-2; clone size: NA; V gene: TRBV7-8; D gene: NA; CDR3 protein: CASSSRLEAVAGELFF; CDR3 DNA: TGTGCCAGCAGCTCCCGACTAGAGGCGGTTGCCGGGGAGCTGTTTTTT
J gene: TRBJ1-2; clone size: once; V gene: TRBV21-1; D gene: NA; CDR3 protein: CASSIPTGEFTYGYTF; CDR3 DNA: TGTGCCAGCAGCATACCTACAGGGGAATTTACCTATGGCTACACCTTC
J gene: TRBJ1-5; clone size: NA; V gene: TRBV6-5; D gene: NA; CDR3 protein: CASSNGQTSNQPQHF; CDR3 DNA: TGTGCCAGCAGTAACGGACAGACTAGCAATCAGCCCCAGCATTTT
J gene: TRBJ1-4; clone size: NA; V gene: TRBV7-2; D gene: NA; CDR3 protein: CASSLNRLGRANEKLFF; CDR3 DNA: TGTGCCAGCAGCTTAAACAGGCTTGGACGGGCTAATGAAAAACTGTTTTTT
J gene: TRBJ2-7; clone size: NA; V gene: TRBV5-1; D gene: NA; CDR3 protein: CASSLAGGADEQYF; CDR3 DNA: TGCGCCAGCAGCTTGGCTGGGGGGGCTGACGAGCAGTACTTC
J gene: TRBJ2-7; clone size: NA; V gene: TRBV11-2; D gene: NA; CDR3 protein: CASSADLLYEQYF; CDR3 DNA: TGTGCCAGCAGCGCGGACCTTCTCTACGAGCAGTACTTC
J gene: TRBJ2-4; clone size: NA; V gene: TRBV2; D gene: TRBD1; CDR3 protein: CASSPDRDKNIQYF; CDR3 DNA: TGTGCCAGCAGTCCGGACAGGGACAAAAACATTCAGTACTTC
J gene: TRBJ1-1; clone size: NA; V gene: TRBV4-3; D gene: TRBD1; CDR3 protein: CASRTITGATEAFF; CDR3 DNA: TGCGCCAGCCGTACCATCACAGGGGCGACTGAAGCTTTCTTT
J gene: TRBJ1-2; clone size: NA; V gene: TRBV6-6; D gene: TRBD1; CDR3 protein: CASSLGQINYGYTF; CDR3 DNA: TGTGCCAGCAGCCTGGGACAGATAAACTATGGCTACACCTTC
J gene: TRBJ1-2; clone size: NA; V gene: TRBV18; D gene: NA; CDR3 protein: CASSPSGTYLGGYTF; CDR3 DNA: TGTGCCAGCTCACCTTCCGGGACGTACTTGGGCGGCTACACCTTC
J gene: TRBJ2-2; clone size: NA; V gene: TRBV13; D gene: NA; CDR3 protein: CASGIANTGELFF; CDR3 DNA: TGTGCCAGCGGGATCGCGAACACCGGGGAGCTGTTTTTT
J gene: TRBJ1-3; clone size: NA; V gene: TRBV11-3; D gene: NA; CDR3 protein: CASSLDCGTRNTIYF; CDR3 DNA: TGTGCCAGCAGCTTAGATTGTGGGACCCGAAACACCATATATTTT
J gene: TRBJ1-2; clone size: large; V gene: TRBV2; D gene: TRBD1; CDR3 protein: CASSENRGQGYTF; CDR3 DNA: TGTGCCAGCAGTGAGAACAGGGGGCAGGGCTACACCTTC
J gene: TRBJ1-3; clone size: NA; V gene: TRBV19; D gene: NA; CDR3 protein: CASSIGAGGGSGNTIYF; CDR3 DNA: TGTGCCAGTAGTATCGGAGCAGGAGGGGGTTCTGGAAACACCATATATTTT
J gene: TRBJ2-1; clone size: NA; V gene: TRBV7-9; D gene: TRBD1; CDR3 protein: CASSRTGVDWDEQFF; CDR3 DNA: TGTGCCAGCAGCAGGACAGGGGTTGATTGGGATGAGCAGTTCTTC
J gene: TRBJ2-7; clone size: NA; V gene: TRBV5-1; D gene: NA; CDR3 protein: CASSLGGTRSEQYF; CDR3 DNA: TGCGCCAGCAGCTTGGGCGGCACCCGTTCCGAGCAGTACTTC
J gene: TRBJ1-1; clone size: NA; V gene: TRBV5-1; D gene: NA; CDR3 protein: CASSLANFLEELHFF; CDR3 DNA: TGCGCCAGCAGCTTGGCCAATTTTCTTGAGGAGTTACACTTCTTT
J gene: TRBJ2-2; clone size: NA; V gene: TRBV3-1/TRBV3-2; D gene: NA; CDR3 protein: CASSPGYGSAQNTGELFF; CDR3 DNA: TGTGCCAGCTCGCCAGGTTACGGGAGCGCTCAGAACACCGGGGAGCTGTTTTTT
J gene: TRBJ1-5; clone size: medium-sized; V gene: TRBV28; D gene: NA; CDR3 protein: CASTKKTAPNQPQHF; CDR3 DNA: TGTGCCAGCACAAAAAAGACAGCGCCCAATCAGCCCCAGCATTTT
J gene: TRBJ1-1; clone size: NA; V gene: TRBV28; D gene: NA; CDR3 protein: CASSLAGVEAFF; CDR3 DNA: TGTGCCAGCAGTCTGGCAGGGGTAGAAGCTTTCTTT
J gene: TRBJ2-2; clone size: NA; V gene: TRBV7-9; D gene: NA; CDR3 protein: CASSLAASVNTGELFF; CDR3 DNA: TGTGCCAGCAGCTTAGCTGCGAGCGTGAACACCGGGGAGCTGTTTTTT
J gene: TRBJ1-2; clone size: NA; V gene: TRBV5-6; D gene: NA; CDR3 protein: CASSRGPTLANYGYTF; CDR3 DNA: TGTGCCAGCAGCAGGGGACCGACGTTAGCTAACTATGGCTACACCTTC
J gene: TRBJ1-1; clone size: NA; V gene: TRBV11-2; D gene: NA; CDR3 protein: CASSSSGTLAFF; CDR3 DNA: TGTGCCAGCAGCTCATCCGGGACACTGGCTTTCTTT
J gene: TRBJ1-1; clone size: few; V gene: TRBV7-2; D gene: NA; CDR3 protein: CATILTKGGDTEAFF; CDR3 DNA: TGTGCCACCATATTAACAAAGGGCGGGGACACTGAAGCTTTCTTT
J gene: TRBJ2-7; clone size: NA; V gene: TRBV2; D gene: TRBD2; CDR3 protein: CASSDHGTSGLSYEQYF; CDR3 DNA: TGTGCCAGCAGTGATCACGGGACTAGCGGACTCTCCTACGAGCAGTACTTC
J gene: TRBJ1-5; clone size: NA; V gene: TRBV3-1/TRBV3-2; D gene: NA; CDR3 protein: CASSQEAASLDQPQHF; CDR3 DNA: TGTGCCAGCAGCCAAGAGGCAGCGAGCCTGGATCAGCCCCAGCATTTT
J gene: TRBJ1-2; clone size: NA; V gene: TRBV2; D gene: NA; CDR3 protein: CASSKNGIDYGYTF; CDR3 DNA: TGTGCCAGCAGTAAGAACGGGATCGACTATGGCTACACCTTC